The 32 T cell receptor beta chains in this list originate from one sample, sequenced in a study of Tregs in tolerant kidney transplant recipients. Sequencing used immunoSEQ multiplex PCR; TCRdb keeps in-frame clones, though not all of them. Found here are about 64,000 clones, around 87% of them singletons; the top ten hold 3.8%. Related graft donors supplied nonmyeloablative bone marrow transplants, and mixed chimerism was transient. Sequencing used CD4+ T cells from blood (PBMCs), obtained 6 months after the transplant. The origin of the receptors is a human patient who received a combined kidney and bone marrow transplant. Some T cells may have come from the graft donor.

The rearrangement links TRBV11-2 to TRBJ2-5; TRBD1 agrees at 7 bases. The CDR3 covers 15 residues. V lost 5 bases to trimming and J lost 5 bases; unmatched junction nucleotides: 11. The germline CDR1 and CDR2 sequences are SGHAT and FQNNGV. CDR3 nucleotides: TGTGCCAGCAGCCCCAGGGTAGGGGGCGAGGAGACCCAGTACTTC. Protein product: CASSPRVGGEETQYF.

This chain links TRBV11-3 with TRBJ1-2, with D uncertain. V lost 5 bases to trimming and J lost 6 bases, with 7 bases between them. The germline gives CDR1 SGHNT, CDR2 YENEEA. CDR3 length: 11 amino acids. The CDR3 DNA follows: TGTGCCAGCAGCGCACAAGATGGCTACACCTTC. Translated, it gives CASSAQDGYTF.

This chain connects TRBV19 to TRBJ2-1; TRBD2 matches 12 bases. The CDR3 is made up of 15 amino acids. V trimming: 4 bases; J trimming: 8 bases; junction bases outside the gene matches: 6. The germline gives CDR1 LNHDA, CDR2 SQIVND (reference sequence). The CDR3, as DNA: TGTGCCAGTAGTACGACCGGGACTAGCGGGCATGAGCAGTTCTTC. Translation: CASSTTGTSGHEQFF.

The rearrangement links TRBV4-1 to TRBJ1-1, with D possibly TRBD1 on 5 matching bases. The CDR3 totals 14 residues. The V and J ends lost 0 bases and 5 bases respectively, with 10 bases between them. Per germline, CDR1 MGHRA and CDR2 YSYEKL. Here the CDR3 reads CASSQEGRATEAFF. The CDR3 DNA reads TGCGCCAGCAGCCAAGAAGGCAGGGCGACTGAAGCTTTCTTT.

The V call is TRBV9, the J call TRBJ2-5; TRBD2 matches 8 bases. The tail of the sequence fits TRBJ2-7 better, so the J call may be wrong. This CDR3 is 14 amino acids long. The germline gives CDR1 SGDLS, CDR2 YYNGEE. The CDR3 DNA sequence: TGTGCCAGCAGCCCGGGACTAGTCGGCTACGAGCAGTACTTC. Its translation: CASSPGLVGYEQYF.

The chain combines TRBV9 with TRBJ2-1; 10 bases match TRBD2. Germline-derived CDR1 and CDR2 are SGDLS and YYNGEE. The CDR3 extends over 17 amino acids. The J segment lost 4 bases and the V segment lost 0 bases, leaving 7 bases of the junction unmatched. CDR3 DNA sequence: TGTGCCAGCAGCGTAGCTGGGGAGCGGGGGGGGTACAATGAGCAGTTCTTC. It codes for CASSVAGERGGYNEQFF.

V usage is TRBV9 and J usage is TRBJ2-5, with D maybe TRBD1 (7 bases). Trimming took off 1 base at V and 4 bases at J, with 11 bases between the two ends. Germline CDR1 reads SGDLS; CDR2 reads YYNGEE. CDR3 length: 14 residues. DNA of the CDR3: TGTGCCAGCAGCGTACAGCAGGGGGGAGAGACCCAGTACTTC. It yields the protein CASSVQQGGETQYF. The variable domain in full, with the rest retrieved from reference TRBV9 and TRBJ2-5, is DSGVTQTPKHLITATGQRVTLRCSPRSGDLSVYWYQQSLDQGLQFLIQYYNGEERAKGNILERFSAQQFPDLHSELNLSSLELGDSALYFCASSVQQGGETQYFGPGTRLLVL.

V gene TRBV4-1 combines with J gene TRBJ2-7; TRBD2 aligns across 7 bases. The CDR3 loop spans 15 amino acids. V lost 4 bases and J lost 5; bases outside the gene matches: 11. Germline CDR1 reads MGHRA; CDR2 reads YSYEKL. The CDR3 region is CASSRTGGGPDEQYF. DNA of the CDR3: TGCGCCAGCAGCCGCACCGGGGGAGGGCCCGACGAGCAGTACTTC.

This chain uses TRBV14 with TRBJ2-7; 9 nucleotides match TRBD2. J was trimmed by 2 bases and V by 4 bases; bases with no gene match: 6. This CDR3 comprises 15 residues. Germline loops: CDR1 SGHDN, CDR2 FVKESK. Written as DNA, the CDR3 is TGTGCCAGCAGCCTACGGGCTAGCGGGGCCTACGAGCAGTACTTC. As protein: CASSLRASGAYEQYF.

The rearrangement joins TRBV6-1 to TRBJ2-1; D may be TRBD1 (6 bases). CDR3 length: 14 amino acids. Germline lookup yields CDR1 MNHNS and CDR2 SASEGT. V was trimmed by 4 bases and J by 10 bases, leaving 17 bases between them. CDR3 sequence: CASSGEQGIGEQFF. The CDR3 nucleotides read TGTGCCAGCAGTGGGGAACAGGGCATAGGGGAGCAGTTCTTC.

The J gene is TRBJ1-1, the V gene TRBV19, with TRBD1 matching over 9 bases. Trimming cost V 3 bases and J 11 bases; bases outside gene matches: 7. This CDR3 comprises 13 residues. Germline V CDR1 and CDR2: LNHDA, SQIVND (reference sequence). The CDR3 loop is CASSMGGQGSAFF. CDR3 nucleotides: TGTGCCAGTAGTATGGGGGGACAGGGCTCTGCTTTCTTT.

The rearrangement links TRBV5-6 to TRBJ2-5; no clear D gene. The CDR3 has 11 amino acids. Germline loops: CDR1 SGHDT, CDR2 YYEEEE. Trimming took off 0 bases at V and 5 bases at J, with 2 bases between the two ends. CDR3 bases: TGTGCCAGCAGCTTGGCGGAGACCCAGTACTTC. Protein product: CASSLAETQYF.

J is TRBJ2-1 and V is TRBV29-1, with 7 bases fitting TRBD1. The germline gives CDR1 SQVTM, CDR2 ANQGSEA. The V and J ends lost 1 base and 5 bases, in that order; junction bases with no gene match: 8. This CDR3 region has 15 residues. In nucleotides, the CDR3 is TGCAGCGTTGAAGGCGGAAGGGGGCTAAACAATGAGCAGTTCTTC. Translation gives CSVEGGRGLNNEQFF.

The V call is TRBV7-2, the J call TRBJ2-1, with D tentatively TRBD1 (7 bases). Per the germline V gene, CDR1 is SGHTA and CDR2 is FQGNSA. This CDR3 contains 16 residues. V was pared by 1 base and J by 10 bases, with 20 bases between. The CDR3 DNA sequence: TGTGCCAGCAGCTTAGTTGTTGGGGTAGCAGGGGGGGAGCAGTTCTTC. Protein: CASSLVVGVAGGEQFF.

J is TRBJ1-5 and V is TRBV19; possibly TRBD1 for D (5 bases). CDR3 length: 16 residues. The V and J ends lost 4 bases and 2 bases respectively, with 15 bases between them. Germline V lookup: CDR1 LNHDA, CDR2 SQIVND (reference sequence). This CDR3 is CASSTGRDNRNQPQHF. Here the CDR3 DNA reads TGTGCCAGTAGTACGGGCAGGGATAATCGCAATCAGCCCCAGCATTTT.

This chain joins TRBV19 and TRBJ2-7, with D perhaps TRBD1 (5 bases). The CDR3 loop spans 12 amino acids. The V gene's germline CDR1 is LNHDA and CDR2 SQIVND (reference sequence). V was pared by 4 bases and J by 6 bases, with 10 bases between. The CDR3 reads CASSTPRGEQYF. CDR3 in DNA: TGTGCCAGTAGTACCCCTAGGGGCGAGCAGTACTTC.

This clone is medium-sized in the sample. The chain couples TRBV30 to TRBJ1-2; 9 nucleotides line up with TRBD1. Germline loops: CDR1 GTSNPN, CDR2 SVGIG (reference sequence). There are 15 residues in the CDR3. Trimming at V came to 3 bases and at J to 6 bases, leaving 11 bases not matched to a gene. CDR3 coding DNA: TGTGCCTGGAGAGCCATTAGGACAGGGGCGGATGGCTACACCTTC. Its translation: CAWRAIRTGADGYTF.

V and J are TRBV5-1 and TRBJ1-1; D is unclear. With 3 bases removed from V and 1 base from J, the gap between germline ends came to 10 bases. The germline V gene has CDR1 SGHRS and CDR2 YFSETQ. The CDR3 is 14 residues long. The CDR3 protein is CASSSEGSNTEAFF. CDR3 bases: TGCGCCAGCAGCTCTGAGGGATCGAACACTGAAGCTTTCTTT.

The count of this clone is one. The CDR3 loop is CASSLVGTRGTEAFF. CDR3 sequence (DNA): TGTGCCAGCAGCTTAGTCGGGACTAGGGGGACTGAAGCTTTCTTT. J is TRBJ1-1 and V is TRBV7-9, with a tentative D call TRBD1 (6 bases). V lost 1 base to trimming and J lost 5 bases, with 14 bases between them. CDR3 length: 15 amino acids. In germline, CDR1 is SEHNR, CDR2 FQNEAQ (reference sequence).

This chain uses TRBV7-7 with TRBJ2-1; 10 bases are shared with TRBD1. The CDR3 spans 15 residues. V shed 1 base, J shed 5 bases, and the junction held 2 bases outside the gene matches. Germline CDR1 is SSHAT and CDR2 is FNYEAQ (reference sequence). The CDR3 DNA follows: TGTGCCAGCAGCTTAGGGACAGGGGGGGACAATGAGCAGTTCTTC. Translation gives CASSLGTGGDNEQFF.

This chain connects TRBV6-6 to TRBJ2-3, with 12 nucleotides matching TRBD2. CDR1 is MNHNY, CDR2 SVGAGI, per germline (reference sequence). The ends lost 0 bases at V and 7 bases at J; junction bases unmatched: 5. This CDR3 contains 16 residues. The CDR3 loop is CASSYSDGLAGYTQYF. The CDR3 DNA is TGTGCCAGCAGTTACTCCGACGGACTAGCGGGGTATACGCAGTATTTT.

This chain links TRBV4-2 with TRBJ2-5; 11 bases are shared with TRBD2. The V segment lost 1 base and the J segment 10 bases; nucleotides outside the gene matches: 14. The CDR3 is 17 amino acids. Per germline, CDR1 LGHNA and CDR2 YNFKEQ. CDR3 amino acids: CASSQAQGVAGGPNQYF. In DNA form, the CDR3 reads TGTGCCAGCAGCCAAGCTCAAGGGGTAGCGGGAGGGCCAAACCAGTACTTC.

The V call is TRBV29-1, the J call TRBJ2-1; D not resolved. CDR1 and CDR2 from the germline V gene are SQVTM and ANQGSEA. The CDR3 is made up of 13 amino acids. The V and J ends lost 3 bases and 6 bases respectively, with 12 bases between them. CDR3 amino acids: CSVEARQGNEQFF. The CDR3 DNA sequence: TGCAGCGTTGAGGCCAGGCAAGGCAATGAGCAGTTCTTC.

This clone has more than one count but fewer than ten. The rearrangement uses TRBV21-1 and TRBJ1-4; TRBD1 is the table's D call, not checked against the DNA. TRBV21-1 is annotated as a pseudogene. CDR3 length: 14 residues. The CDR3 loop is CASSFEGANEKLFF. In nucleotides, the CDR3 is TGTGCCAGCAGCTTCGAGGGGGCAAATGAAAAACTGTTTTTT.

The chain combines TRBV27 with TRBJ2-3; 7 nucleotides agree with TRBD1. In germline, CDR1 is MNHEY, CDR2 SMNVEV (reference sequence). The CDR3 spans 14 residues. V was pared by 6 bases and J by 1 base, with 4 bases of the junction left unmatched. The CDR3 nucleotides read TGTGCCAGCAGAAGAGACAGGGGCACAGATACGCAGTATTTT. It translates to CASRRDRGTDTQYF.

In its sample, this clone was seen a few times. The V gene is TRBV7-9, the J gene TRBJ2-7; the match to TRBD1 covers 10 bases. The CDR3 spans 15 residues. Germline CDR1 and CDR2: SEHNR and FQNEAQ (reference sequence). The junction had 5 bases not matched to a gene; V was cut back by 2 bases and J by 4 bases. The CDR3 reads CASSLHRTGGYEQYF. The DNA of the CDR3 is TGTGCCAGCAGCTTACACCGGACAGGGGGGTACGAGCAGTACTTC.

CDR3: CASSRNGLAANTGELFF. The CDR3 nucleotides are TGTGCCAGCTCACGGAACGGACTAGCGGCGAACACCGGGGAGCTGTTTTTT. This sequence joins TRBV18 and TRBJ2-2; TRBD2 matches at 10 bases. CDR3 length equals 17 residues. The germline CDR1 and CDR2 sequences are KGHSH and LQKENI. Losses at the gene ends were 4 bases for V and 0 bases for J; bases not matched to a gene: 5.

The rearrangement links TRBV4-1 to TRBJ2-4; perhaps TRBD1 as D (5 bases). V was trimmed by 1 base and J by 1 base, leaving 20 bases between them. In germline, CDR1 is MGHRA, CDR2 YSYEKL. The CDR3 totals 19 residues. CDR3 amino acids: CASSQGPARDRIAKNIQYF. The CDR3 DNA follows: TGCGCCAGCAGCCAAGGCCCCGCTCGAGACAGAATTGCCAAAAACATTCAGTACTTC.

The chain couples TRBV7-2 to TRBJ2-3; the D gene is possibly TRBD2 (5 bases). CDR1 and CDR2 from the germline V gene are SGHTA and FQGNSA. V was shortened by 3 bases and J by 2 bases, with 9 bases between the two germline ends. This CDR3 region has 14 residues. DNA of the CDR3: TGTGCCAGCAGCTTTGGCGGGTTCACAGATACGCAGTATTTT. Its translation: CASSFGGFTDTQYF.

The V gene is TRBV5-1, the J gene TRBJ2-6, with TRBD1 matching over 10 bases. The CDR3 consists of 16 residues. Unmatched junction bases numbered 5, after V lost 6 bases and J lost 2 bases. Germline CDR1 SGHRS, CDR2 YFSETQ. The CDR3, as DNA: TGCGCCAGCAAAACTGACAGGGGGCCTGGGGCCAACGTCCTGACTTTC. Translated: CASKTDRGPGANVLTF.

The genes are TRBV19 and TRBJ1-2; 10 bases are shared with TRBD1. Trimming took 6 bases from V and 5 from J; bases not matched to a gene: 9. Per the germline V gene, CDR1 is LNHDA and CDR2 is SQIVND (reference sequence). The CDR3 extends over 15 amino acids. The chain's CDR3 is CASSPPGQGLYGYTF. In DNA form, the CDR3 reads TGTGCCAGTAGCCCACCGGGACAGGGGCTTTATGGCTACACCTTC.

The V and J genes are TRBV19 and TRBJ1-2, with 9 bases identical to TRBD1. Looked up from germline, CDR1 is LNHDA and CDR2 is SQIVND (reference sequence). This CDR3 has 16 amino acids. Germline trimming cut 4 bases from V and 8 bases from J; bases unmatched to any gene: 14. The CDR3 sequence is CASSTYFTGGASGYTF. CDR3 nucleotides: TGTGCCAGTAGTACCTACTTTACAGGGGGCGCGTCCGGCTACACCTTC.